What follows is one T cell receptor beta chain and its context. The target antigen is unknown. These data belong to a study of shared clonotypes between healthy human individuals. Study background: Each donor's CD8 memory used one plate, CD8 naive two, each CD4 subset three.

Here immunoSEQ multiplex PCR was the method, and the copy in TCRdb shows in-frame clones only, minus some. Of about 2.1 million clones in the sample, approximately 92% were seen once. The study, taken as a whole, reports: Clonotype sharing among donors, it was expected, would be affected by sequencing depth. The researchers took only blood, and tissue repertoires probably look different.

Cells designated naive CD8 were CD45RO-negative and were positively selected for CCR7, with terminally differentiated effector memory CD45RA+ cells excluded. Material for sequencing was naive CD8+ T cells from PBMCs. This clonotype originated in a man between 18 and 35 years old in good health. Some clones in this sample may be carry-over from other donors' samples.

The CDR3 is CASSLNRDSQETQYF. The CDR3 DNA sequence: TGTGCCAGCAGCTTAAACCGGGACTCGCAAGAGACCCAGTACTTC. V is TRBV7-7 and J is TRBJ2-5, with TRBD2 as a possible D gene (6 bases). This CDR3 spans 15 amino acids. The ends were cut back, 2 bases at V and 2 bases at J, with 12 bases in the middle. Looked up from germline, CDR1 is SSHAT and CDR2 is FNYEAQ (reference sequence).